Following are 4 T cell receptor beta chains from one sample sequenced in a study of molecular identifiers for immune sequencing clone quantification. MiXCR, applied by TCRdb to the PCR reads, yields one record per CDR3 protein. This sample has some 650,000 distinct CDR3 sequences; roughly 21% occur once, and the top ten carry about 0.9%. The sample was naive CD8+ T cells from blood, with Jurkat cell RNA spiked in. Subset indicated: FACS-sorted CD8+CD4-CCR7+CD45RA+ naive T cells. The receptors were gathered from a human donor in good health. Some libraries in this study had Jurkat cell RNA spiked in.

The table lists this clonotype with many counts. The chain combines TRBV29-1 with TRBJ2-3; possible D gene TRBD2, 7 bases. Deletions cut 4 bases from V and 2 bases from J, with 10 bases between. CDR1 and CDR2 (germline): SQVTM, ANQGSEA. This CDR3 contains 13 residues. CDR3 DNA: TGCAGCGTTGGGGGGGGCAACACAGATACGCAGTATTTT. This translates into CSVGGGNTDTQYF.

This clonotype was recorded many times. The gene calls are TRBV7-2 and TRBJ2-3; D might be TRBD1 (5 bases). Germline V gives CDR1 SGHTA, CDR2 FQGNSA. This CDR3 has 13 residues. Trimming removed 6 bases from V and 2 bases from J, with 9 bases in between. The CDR3 loop reads CASSVGDTDTQYF. The CDR3 nucleotides read TGTGCCAGCAGTGTAGGGGACACAGATACGCAGTATTTT.

Of note for this clonotype: Being one base from a much bigger clone, this may be a read error. CDR3 protein: CASSLAGGLYNEQLF. CDR3 bases: TGTGCCAGCAGTCTAGCGGGGGGGTTGTACAATGAGCAGCTCTTC. This rearrangement joins TRBV27 to TRBJ2-1, with 12 bases that match TRBD2. Germline V lookup: CDR1 MNHEY, CDR2 SMNVEV (reference sequence). The length of the CDR3 is 15 residues.

This clonotype was detected once. Just one base apart from a much larger clone, this may be a read error. This chain joins TRBV27 and TRBJ2-4; D is perhaps TRBD1 (7 bases). Trimming stripped 6 bases from V and 1 base from J, with 16 bases between. CDR1 and CDR2 from the germline V gene are MNHEY and SMNVEV (reference sequence). This CDR3 is 16 amino acids long. The CDR3 reads CASSGGGEWAKNIQYF. In DNA, the CDR3 is TGTGCCAGCAGCGGAGGGGGCGAGTGGGCCAAAAACATTCAGTACTTC.